This TCR beta chain was sequenced in a study of T cells in Graves' hyperthyroidism and ophthalmopathy. Study conclusions and caveats: Blood also showed most of the thyroid clonotypes that were expanded above 0.001.

The study based diagnoses on clinical symptoms, serum thyroxine and TRAb, thyroid ultrasound and orbital computed tomography. Concerning this clonotype itself: Its antigen is not known.

Amplification of TCR beta CDR3 regions used RNA as the template. The study used the HTBI primer set for a first-round RT-PCR of the TCR CDR3. TCRdb itself ran the multiplex PCR reads through MiXCR, one entry per CDR3 protein. Counted here are fewer than 350,000 distinct CDR3 sequences, about a sixth occurring once; the ten biggest clones make up around 15%. The receptor comes from a middle-aged woman with Graves' ophthalmopathy. Sequenced input: blood.

CDR3 bases: TGTGCCAGTAGTATAGGGGGGAGAGACACCGGGGAGCTGTTTTTT. Its translation: CASSIGGRDTGELFF. The gene calls are TRBV19 and TRBJ2-2, with D perhaps TRBD1 or TRBD2 (5 bases each). This CDR3 is built from 15 residues. Germline V lookup: CDR1 LNHDA, CDR2 SQIVND (reference sequence). Between the trimmed V and J ends, which lost 1 base and 3 bases, there was a span of 9 bases. Based on the CDR3 plus reference TRBV19 and TRBJ2-2, the full variable domain is DGGITQSPKYLFRKEGQNVTLSCEQNLNHDAMYWYRQDPGQGLRLIYYSQIVNDFQKGDIAEGYSVSREKKESFPLTVTSAQKNPTAFYLCASSIGGRDTGELFFGEGSRLTVL.